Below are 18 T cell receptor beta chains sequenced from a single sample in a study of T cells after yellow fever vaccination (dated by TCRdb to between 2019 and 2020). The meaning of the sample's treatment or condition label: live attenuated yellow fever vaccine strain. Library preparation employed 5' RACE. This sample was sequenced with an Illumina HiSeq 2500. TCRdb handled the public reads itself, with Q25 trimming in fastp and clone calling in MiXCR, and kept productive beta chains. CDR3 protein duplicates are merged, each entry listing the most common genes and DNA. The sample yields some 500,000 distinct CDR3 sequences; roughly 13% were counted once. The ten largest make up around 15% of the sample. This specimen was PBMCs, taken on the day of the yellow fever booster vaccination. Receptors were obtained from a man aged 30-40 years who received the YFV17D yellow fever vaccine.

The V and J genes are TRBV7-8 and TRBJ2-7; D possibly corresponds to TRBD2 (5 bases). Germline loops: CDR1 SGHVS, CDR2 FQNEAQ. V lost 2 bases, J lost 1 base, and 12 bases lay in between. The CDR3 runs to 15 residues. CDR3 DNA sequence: TGTGCCAGCAGCTTACGCCGCAGCGGTTCCTACGAGCAGTACTTC. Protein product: CASSLRRSGSYEQYF.

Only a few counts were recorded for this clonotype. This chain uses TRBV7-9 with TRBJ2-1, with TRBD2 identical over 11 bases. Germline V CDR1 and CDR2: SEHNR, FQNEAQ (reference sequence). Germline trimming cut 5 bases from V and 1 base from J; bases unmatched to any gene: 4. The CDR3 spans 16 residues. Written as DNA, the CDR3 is TGTGCCAGCAGCCCGAGACTAGCGGGGTCCTACAATGAGCAGTTCTTC. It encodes CASSPRLAGSYNEQFF.

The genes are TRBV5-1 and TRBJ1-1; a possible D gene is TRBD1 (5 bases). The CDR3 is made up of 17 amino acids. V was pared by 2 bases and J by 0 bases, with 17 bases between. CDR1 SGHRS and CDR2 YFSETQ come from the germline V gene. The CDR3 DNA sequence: TGCGCCAGCAGCTTCCTTGTCACAGGTGGCCTGAACACTGAAGCTTTCTTT. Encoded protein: CASSFLVTGGLNTEAFF.

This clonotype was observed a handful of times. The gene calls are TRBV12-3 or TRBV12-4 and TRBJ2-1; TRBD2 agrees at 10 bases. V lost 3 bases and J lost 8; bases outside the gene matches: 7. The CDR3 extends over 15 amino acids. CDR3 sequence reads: CASSFSSSGGDEQFF. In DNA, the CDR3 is TGTGCCAGCAGTTTCTCGTCTAGCGGGGGCGATGAGCAGTTCTTC.

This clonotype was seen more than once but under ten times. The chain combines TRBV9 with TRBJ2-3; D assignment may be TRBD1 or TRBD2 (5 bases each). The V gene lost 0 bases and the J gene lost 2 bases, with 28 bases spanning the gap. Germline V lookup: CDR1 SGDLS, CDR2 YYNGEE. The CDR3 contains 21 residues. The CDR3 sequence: CASSVGGPSRGGGAPTDTQYF. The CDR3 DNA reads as TGTGCCAGCAGCGTAGGAGGTCCTAGCAGAGGTGGTGGGGCGCCCACAGATACGCAGTATTTT.

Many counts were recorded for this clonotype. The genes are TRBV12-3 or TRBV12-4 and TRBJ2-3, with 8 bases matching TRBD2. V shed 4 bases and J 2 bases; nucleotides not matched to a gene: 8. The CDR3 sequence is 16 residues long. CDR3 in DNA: TGTGCCAGCAGTTATAGCGGGACGGTCTACACAGATACGCAGTATTTT. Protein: CASSYSGTVYTDTQYF.

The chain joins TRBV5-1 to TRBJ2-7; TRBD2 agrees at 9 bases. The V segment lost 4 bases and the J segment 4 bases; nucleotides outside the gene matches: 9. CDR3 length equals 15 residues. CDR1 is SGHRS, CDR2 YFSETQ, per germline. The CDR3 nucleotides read TGCGCCAGCAGCGGGGGCGGGAGGGCCAGATACGAGCAGTACTTC. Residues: CASSGGGRARYEQYF.

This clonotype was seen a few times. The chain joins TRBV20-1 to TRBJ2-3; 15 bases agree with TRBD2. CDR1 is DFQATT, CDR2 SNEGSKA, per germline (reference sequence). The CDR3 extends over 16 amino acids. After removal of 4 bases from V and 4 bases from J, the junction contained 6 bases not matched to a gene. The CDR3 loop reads CSATGLAGGRADTQYF. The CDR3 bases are TGCAGTGCTACCGGACTAGCGGGAGGGCGGGCAGATACGCAGTATTTT.

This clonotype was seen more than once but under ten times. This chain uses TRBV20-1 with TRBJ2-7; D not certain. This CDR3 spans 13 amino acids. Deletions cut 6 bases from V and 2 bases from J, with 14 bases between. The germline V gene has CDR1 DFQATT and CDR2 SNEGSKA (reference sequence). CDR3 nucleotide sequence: TGCAGTGCCCGGCGCGTGGTGGCCTACGAGCAGTACTTC. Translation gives CSARRVVAYEQYF.

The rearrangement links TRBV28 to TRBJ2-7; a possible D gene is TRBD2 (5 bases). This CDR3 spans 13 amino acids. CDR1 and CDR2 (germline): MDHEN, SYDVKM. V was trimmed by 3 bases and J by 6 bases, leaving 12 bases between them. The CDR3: CASSFFREGEQYF. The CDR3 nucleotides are TGTGCCAGCAGTTTTTTCCGCGAGGGCGAGCAGTACTTC.

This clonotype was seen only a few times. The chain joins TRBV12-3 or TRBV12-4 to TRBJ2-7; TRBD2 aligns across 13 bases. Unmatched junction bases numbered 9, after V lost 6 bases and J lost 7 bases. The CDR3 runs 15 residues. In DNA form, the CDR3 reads TGTGCCAGCAGGGATACTAGCGGGAGGGCCGAAGAGCAGTACTTC. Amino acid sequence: CASRDTSGRAEEQYF.

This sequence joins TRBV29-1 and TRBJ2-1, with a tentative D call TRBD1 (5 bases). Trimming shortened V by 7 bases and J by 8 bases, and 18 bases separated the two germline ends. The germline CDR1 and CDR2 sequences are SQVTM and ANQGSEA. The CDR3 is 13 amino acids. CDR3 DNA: TGCAGCGCACCTTTACAAACCAGGGATGAGCAGTTCTTC. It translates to CSAPLQTRDEQFF.

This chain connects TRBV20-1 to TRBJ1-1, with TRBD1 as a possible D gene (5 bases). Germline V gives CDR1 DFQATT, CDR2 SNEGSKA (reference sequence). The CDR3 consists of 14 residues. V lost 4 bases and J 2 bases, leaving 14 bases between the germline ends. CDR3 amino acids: CSAKAPGVNTEAFF. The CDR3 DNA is TGCAGTGCTAAGGCCCCGGGGGTAAACACTGAAGCTTTCTTT.

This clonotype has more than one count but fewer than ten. The CDR3 DNA reads TGCGCCAGCAGCTTAGCAGGGGATAGCAATCAGCCCCAGCATTTT. Its protein is CASSLAGDSNQPQHF. The V and J genes are TRBV5-1 and TRBJ1-5; tentatively, D is TRBD1 (6 bases). Germline CDR1 SGHRS, CDR2 YFSETQ. The CDR3 totals 15 residues. V was clipped by 2 bases and J by 0 bases, with 9 bases between them.

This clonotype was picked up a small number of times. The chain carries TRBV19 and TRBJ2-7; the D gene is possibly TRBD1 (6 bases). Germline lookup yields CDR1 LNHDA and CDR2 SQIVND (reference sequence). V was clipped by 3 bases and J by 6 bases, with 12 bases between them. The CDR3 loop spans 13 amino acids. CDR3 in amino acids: CASSMGWGREQYF. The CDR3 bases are TGTGCCAGTAGTATGGGCTGGGGGCGCGAGCAGTACTTC.

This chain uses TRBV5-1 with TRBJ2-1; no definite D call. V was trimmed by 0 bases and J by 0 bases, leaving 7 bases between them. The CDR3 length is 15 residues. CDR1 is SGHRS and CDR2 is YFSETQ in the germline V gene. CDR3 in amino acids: CASSLGKSSYNEQFF. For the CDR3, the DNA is TGCGCCAGCAGCTTGGGTAAGAGCTCCTACAATGAGCAGTTCTTC.

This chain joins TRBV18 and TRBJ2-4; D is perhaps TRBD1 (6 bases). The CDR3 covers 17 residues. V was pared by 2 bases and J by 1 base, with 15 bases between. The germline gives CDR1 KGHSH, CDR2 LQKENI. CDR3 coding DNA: TGTGCCAGCTCACCATCCACAGGGTCCGGGGCCAAAAACATTCAGTACTTC. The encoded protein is CASSPSTGSGAKNIQYF.

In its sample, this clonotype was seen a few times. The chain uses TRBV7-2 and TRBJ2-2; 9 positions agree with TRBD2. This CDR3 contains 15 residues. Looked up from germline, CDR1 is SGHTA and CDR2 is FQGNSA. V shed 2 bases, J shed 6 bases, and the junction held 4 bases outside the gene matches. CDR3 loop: CASSLTAGGPGELFF. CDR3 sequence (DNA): TGTGCCAGCAGCTTAACAGCGGGAGGCCCCGGGGAGCTGTTTTTT.